This TCR beta chain was sequenced for a study of regulatory T cells in long-lasting Graves disease. In building TCR beta libraries, iRepertoire HTBI primers were used together with Arm-PCR of CDR3 regions. TCRdb redid the calling of the multiplex PCR reads with MiXCR, one entry per CDR3 protein. The repertoire holds about 470,000 distinct CDR3 sequences, with roughly a fifth as singletons. The CDR3 is made up of 13 amino acids. Germline CDR1 is GTSNPN and CDR2 is SVGIG (reference sequence). V dropped 3 bases and J dropped 4; count of bases not matched to a gene: 5. The table lists this clonotype with many counts. What it binds is unknown. The sample's time point: persistent/refractory GD, antithyroid drugs over 5 years with positive TRAb. Researchers made the TCR library from RNA that was extracted from PBMCs. The guidelines of the American Thyroid Association were the basis for diagnosing Graves' disease.

General study results and limits: Among samples with persistent disease, TRBV28, TRBJ1-2 and TRBJ2-5 were favored.

The sequences come from peripheral blood mononuclear cells (PBMCs), collected when the disease was refractory, from a patient treated with antithyroid drugs. The source of this sequence is a female donor with Graves disease. J is TRBJ2-5 and V is TRBV30; 7 nucleotides agree with TRBD1. In nucleotides, the CDR3 is TGTGCCTGGAGCACAGGGGCGTCAGAGACCCAGTACTTC. Translation: CAWSTGASETQYF.